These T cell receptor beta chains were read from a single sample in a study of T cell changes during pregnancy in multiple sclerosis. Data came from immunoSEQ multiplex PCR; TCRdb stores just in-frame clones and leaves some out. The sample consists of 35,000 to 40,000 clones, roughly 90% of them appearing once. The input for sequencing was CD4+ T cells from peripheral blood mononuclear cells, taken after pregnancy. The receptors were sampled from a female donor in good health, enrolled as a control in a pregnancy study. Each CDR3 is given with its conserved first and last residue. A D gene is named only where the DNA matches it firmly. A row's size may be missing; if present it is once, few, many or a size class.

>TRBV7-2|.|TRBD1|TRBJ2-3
TGTGCCAGCAGCTTAGTTCAGGGGGCGACAGATACGCAGTATTTT
CASSLVQGATDTQYF
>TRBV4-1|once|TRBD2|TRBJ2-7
TGCGCCAGCAGCCGACTAGCGGGACTTCCCTCCTACGAGCAGTACTTC
CASSRLAGLPSYEQYF
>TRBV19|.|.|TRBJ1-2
TGTGCCAGTAGTATTGGCGGTTCGGGTTCGTACACCTTC
CASSIGGSGSYTF
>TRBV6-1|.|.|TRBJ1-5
TGTGCCAGCAGTGAAGCGCGGCCGGCAAATCAGCCCCAGCATTTT
CASSEARPANQPQHF
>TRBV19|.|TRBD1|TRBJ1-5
TGTGCCAGTAGTATAGAACCGACAGGGCAGACGGAGCCCCAGCATTTT
CASSIEPTGQTEPQHF
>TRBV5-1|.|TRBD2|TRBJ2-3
TGCGCCAGCAGCCCTGGGACTAGCCGCACAGATACGCAGTATTTT
CASSPGTSRTDTQYF
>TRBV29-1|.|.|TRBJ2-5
TGCAGCGGAGGGAACCACCAAGAGACCCAGTACTTC
CSGGNHQETQYF
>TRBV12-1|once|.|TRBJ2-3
TGTGCCAGCAGCTTTGGAGGGGGCGGACTAGCGGGGGCTGGGGATACGCAGTATTTT
CASSFGGGGLAGAGDTQYF
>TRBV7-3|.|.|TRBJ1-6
TGTGCCAGCAGCTTAACGGCCAGGGGAAATTCACCCCTCCACTTT
CASSLTARGNSPLHF
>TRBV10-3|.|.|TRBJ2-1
TGTGCCATCGGTGGCGCGGGGGCGACCAATGAGCAGTTCTTC
CAIGGAGATNEQFF
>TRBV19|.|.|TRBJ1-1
TGTGCCAGTAGTCCTCGACAGAGATCTGAAGCTTTCTTT
CASSPRQRSEAFF
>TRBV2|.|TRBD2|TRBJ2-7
TGTGCCAGCAGTTTCAGAAGGGAGGGCTACGAGCAGTACTTC
CASSFRREGYEQYF
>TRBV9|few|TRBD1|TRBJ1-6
TGTGCCAGCAGCCCCATTGGAGGGGGCTCACCCCTCCACTTT
CASSPIGGGSPLHF
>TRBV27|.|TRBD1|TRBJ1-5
TGTGCCAGCAGCGATGCAGGGGGCCGGGGCAATCAGCCCCAGCATTTT
CASSDAGGRGNQPQHF
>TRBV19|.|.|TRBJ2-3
TGTGCCAGTAGTAACAGTTGGGACACAGCTTTTACGCAGTATTTT
CASSNSWDTAFTQYF
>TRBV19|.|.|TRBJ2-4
TGTGCCAGTAGTTGGGGGCCGGAGGAAGCCAAAAACATTCAGTACTTC
CASSWGPEEAKNIQYF
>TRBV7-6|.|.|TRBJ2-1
TGTGCCAGCAGCTTAGGGTTTAAGGGGGCCTACAATGAGCAGTTCTTC
CASSLGFKGAYNEQFF
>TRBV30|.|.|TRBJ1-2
TGTGCCTGGAGTGTTGCGGGGGGCTATGGCTACACCTTC
CAWSVAGGYGYTF
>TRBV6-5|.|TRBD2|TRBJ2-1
TGTGCCAGCAAAGATGGAGCGGGAGTGAATGAGCAGTTCTTC
CASKDGAGVNEQFF
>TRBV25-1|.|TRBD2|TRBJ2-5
TGTGCCAGCAGTGAACTCGGACTAGCGGGTCAAGAGACCCAGTACTTC
CASSELGLAGQETQYF
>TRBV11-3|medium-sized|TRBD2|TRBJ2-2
TGTGCCAGCAGACAAGGGACTACAAACACCGGGGAGCTGTTTTTT
CASRQGTTNTGELFF
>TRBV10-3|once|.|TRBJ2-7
TGTGCCATCAGTGAGTCTAGTGCGGGACCCTACGAGCAGTACTTC
CAISESSAGPYEQYF
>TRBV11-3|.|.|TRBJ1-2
TGTGCCAGCAGCCTTCGGGGGGGAAACTATGGCTACACCTTC
CASSLRGGNYGYTF
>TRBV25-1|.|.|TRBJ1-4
TGTGCCAGCAGTGAGCCTGAGACTGGGGGCTTTGAAAAACTGTTTTTT
CASSEPETGGFEKLFF
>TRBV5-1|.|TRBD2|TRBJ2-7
TGCGCCAGCAGCTTGGGACTAGCGGGAGTTGAGCAGTACTTC
CASSLGLAGVEQYF
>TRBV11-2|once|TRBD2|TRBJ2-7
TGTGCCAGCAGCCCGCGCCCTAGCGGGCGACCCTACGAGCAGTACTTC
CASSPRPSGRPYEQYF
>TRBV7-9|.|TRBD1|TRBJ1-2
TGTGCCAGCAGCTATGTCCCACAGGGGTACTATGGCTACACCTTC
CASSYVPQGYYGYTF
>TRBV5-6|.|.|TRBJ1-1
TGTGCCAGCAGCTTGGACCCCTTCGGGAACACTGAAGCTTTCTTT
CASSLDPFGNTEAFF
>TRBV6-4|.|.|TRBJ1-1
TGTGCCAGCAGTGACTCGGCGGGGGGAGCCACTGAAGCTTTCTTT
CASSDSAGGATEAFF
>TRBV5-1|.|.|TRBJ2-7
TGCGCCAGCAGCTTGAGGGCAGGGTCGACCTACGAGCAGTACTTC
CASSLRAGSTYEQYF
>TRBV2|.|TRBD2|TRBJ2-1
TGTGCCAGCAGTGAAAGGGCGGGAGGAGGGAATGAGCAGTTCTTC
CASSERAGGGNEQFF
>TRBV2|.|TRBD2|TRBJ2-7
TGTGCCAGCAGTGGGTCCCTAGCGGGAGTAGACGAGCAGTACTTC
CASSGSLAGVDEQYF
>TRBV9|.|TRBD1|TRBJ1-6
TGTGCCAGCAGCGAGACCGGGACAGGTAATTCACCCCTCCACTTT
CASSETGTGNSPLHF
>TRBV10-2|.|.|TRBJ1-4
TGCGCCAGCAGTACCCATGGAACAGGGCGAGAAAAACTGTTTTTT
CASSTHGTGREKLFF
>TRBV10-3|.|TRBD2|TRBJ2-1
TGTGCCATATGGGAGGGCGGACTCGATGAGCAGTTCTTC
CAIWEGGLDEQFF
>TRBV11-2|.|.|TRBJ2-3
TGTGCCAGCAGCCGTGGGGGCCCCACAGATACGCAGTATTTT
CASSRGGPTDTQYF
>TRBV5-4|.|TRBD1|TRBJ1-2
TGTGCCAGCAGCTCGGGACAGGGCGACTATGGCTACACCTTC
CASSSGQGDYGYTF
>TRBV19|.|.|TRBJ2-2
TGTGCCAGTAGTATAGAGGGCAGCAACACCGGGGAGCTGTTTTTT
CASSIEGSNTGELFF
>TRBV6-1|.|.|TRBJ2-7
TGTGCCAGCAGTGTGGGGCGCGAGCAGTACTTC
CASSVGREQYF
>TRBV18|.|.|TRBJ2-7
TGTGCCAGCTCACCGAAAGACTACCTCCGGTCGGGCGAGCAGTACTTC
CASSPKDYLRSGEQYF
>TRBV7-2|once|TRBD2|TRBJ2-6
TGTGCCACCCCAGCGGGGGCTTTTGGGGCCAACGTCCTGACTTTC
CATPAGAFGANVLTF
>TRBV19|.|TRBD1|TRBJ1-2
TGTGCCAGTAGGCGGACAGGGGGCCGGAACTATGGCTACACCTTC
CASRRTGGRNYGYTF
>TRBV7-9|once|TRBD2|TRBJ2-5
TGTGCCAGCAGCTTAGCCGAGCGGGGGGGCCTCGAGACCCAGTACTTC
CASSLAERGGLETQYF
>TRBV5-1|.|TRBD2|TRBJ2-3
TGCGCCAGCAGCTTGGTAGCGGGAGGGCCAGATACGCAGTATTTT
CASSLVAGGPDTQYF
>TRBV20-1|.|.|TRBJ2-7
TGCAGTGCCCGGGACACTTACGAGCAGTACTTC
CSARDTYEQYF
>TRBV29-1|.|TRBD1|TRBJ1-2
TGCAGCCATACTCCTACGGGACAGGTAATCGGTGGCTACACCTTC
CSHTPTGQVIGGYTF
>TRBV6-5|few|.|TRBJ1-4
TGTGCCAGCGGCGGGATTGATAATGAAAAACTGTTTTTT
CASGGIDNEKLFF
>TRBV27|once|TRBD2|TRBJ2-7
TGTGCCAGCAGGACAGCGGGACGGGCCGTCCACGAGCAGTACTTC
CASRTAGRAVHEQYF
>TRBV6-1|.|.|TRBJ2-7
TGTGCCAGCAGTGAAGCGCAGACAGGCGCATCCGAGCAGTACTTC
CASSEAQTGASEQYF
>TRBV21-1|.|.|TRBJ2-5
TGTGCCAGCAGCAGCCTGACAAAGCCTCAAGAGACCCAGTACTTC
CASSSLTKPQETQYF
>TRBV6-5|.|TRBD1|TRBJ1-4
TGTGCCAGCAGGCGACAGGGAGAAAAACTGTTTTTT
CASRRQGEKLFF
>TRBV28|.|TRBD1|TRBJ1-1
TGTGCCAGCAGTTTAGCAGGGGGCTTAGAAGCTTTCTTT
CASSLAGGLEAFF
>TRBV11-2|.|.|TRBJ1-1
TGTGCCAGCAGCCCAAGTAGGCGGCAGTCCACTGAAGCTTTCTTT
CASSPSRRQSTEAFF
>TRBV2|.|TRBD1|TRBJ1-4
TGTGCCAGCAGTGCGTGGGACAGGGCGGAAAAACTGTTTTTT
CASSAWDRAEKLFF
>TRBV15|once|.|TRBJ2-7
TGTGCCACCAGCAACCAGGGAACACTACCAAGGGAGCAGTACTTC
CATSNQGTLPREQYF
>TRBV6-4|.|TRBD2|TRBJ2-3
TGTGCCAGCAGTGCCGGACTAGCGGACACAGATACGCAGTATTTT
CASSAGLADTDTQYF
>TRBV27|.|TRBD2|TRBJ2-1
TGTGCCAGCAGTTTCGCGGGGGGCCGAGATGAGCAGTTCTTC
CASSFAGGRDEQFF
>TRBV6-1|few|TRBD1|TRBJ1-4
TGTGCCAGCAGTGAATCCGTGACAGGGAGGAATGAAAAACTGTTTTTT
CASSESVTGRNEKLFF
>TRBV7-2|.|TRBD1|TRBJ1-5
TGTGCCAGCAGCTTACGACAGGGGGATCAGCCCCAGCATTTT
CASSLRQGDQPQHF
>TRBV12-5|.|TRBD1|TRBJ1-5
TGTGCTAGTGCCCTGTCGACAGGGGTTCAGCCCCAGCATTTT
CASALSTGVQPQHF